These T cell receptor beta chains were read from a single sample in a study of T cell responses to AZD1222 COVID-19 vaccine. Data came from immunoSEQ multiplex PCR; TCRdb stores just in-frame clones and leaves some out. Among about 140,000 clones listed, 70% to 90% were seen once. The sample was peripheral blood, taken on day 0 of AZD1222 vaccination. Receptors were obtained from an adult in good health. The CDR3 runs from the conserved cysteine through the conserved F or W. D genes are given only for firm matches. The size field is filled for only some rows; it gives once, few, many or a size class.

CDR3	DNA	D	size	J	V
CASSLKGVRRTQETQYF	TGTGCCAGCAGCTTGAAGGGGGTCCGACGGACGCAAGAGACCCAGTACTTC	NA	many	TRBJ2-5	TRBV5-4
CASSLSPGGLSPLHF	TGTGCCAGCAGCTTGTCACCGGGGGGTTTATCACCCCTCCACTTT	NA	NA	TRBJ1-6	TRBV7-7
CASSLLYRESTDTQYF	TGTGCCAGCAGCCTGCTCTACAGGGAGTCCACAGATACGCAGTATTTT	NA	NA	TRBJ2-3	TRBV7-8
CSVRVGDSFSPLHF	TGCAGCGTTCGGGTGGGGGACAGTTTTTCACCCCTCCACTTT	TRBD1	NA	TRBJ1-6	TRBV29-1
CSVKAGTNEAFF	TGCAGCGTAAAAGCCGGGACAAACGAAGCTTTCTTT	NA	once	TRBJ1-1	TRBV29-1
CSVVSGAKNIQYF	TGCAGCGTTGTATCGGGGGCCAAAAACATTCAGTACTTC	NA	NA	TRBJ2-4	TRBV29-1
CAWRAEVSYNEQFF	TGTGCCTGGAGGGCCGAGGTATCCTACAATGAGCAGTTCTTC	NA	NA	TRBJ2-1	TRBV30
CASSVVGSGVYNEQFF	TGTGCCAGCAGCGTAGTTGGGTCTGGAGTTTACAATGAGCAGTTCTTC	NA	NA	TRBJ2-1	TRBV9
CASFGTDYGYTF	TGTGCCAGCTTCGGTACCGACTATGGCTACACCTTC	NA	NA	TRBJ1-2	TRBV5-4
CSVAAQGGTEAFF	TGCAGCGTTGCCGCACAGGGGGGGACTGAAGCTTTCTTT	TRBD1	NA	TRBJ1-1	TRBV29-1
CASGLGRQETQYF	TGTGCTAGTGGTTTGGGGCGGCAAGAGACCCAGTACTTC	NA	NA	TRBJ2-5	TRBV12-5
CASRVEAVSPLHF	TGCGCCAGCAGAGTGGAGGCCGTCTCACCCCTCCACTTT	NA	NA	TRBJ1-6	TRBV5-1
CASTTGGGRPEAFF	TGTGCCAGCACCACGGGGGGGGGTCGTCCTGAAGCTTTCTTT	NA	NA	TRBJ1-1	TRBV6-6